This T cell receptor beta chain was found in a study of T-cell reconstitution after alpha-beta-depleted transplantation in children. This clonotype was recorded at least ten times. Unique molecular identifiers were incorporated into the prepared TCRbeta library. MiXCR, applied by TCRdb to the PCR reads, yields one record per CDR3 protein. The sample shows over 100,000 distinct CDR3 sequences, approximately 8% of them seen only once. Germline V CDR1 and CDR2: SEHNR, FQNEAQ (reference sequence). This CDR3 is 14 amino acids long. V gave up 4 bases and J gave up 5 bases, with 15 bases separating them. This clonotype originated in a boy aged 2 to 10 with acute lymphoblastic leukemia, due to receive a stem cell transplant. V and J are TRBV7-9 and TRBJ2-7; tentatively, D is TRBD2 (5 bases). Specimen: PBMCs, collected before TCRalphabeta/CD19-depleted stem cell transplant. CDR3 residues: CASSSWEKRDEQYF. DNA of the CDR3: TGTGCCAGCAGCTCGTGGGAGAAGAGAGACGAGCAGTACTTC.